Given below is one TCR beta chain in context. Its matching antigen is unknown. TCRdb reprocessed the reads with MiXCR, giving one entry per CDR3 protein. The top ten hold around a sixth of the sample, which has under 850,000 distinct CDR3 sequences, about 33% seen once. There are 16 residues in the CDR3. The V gene's germline CDR1 is MNHEY and CDR2 SVGAGI. The V gene lost 3 bases and the J gene lost 2 bases, with 15 bases spanning the gap. The sample is drawn from a study of T cell repertoires in cytomegalovirus infection. The clonotype was recovered from a human donor in good health (CMV status not recorded). Some clones in this sample may be carry-over from other donors' samples. The chain links TRBV6-5 to TRBJ2-3, with D tentatively TRBD1 (6 bases). The sample consisted of cultured PBMCs, taken from culture after CMV antigen stimulation. As DNA, the CDR3 is TGTGCCAGCAGTTATAACCCAACAGGGTACACAGATACGCAGTATTTT. Encoded protein: CASSYNPTGYTDTQYF.